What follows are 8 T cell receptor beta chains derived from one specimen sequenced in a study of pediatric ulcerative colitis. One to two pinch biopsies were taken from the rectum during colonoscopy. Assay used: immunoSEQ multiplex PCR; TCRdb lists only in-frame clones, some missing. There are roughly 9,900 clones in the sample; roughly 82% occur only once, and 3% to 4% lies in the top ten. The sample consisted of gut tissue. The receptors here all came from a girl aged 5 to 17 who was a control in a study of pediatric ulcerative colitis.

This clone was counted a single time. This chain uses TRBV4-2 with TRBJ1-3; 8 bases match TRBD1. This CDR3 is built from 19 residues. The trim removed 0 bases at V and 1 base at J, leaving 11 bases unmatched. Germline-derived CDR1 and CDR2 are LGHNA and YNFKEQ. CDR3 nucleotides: TGTGCCAGCAGCCAAGACCCCGGGGGACAGGCGGATTCTGGAAACACCATATATTTT. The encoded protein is CASSQDPGGQADSGNTIYF.

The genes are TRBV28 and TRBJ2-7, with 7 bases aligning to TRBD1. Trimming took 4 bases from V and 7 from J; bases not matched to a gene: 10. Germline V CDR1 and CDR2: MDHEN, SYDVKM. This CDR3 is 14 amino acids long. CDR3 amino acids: CASSWSRGSREQYF. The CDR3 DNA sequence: TGTGCCAGCAGTTGGTCCAGGGGGTCGAGAGAGCAGTACTTC.

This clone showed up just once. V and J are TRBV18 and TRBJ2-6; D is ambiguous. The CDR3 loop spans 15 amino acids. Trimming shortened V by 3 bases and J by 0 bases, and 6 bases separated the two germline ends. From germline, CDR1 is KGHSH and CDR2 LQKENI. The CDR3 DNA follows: TGTGCCAGCTCACCGTCGACCTCTGGGGCCAACGTCCTGACTTTC. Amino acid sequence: CASSPSTSGANVLTF.

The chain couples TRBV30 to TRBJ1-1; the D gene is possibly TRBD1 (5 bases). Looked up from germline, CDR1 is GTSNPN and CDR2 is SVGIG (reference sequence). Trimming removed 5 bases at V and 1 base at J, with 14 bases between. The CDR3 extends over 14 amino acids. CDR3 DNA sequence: TGTGCCTGGGGCAGGGACCGCGCGAACACTGAAGCTTTCTTT. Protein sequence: CAWGRDRANTEAFF.

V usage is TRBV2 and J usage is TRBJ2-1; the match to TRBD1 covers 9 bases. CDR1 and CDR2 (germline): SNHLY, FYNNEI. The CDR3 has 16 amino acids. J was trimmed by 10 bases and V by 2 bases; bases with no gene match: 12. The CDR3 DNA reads TGTGCCAGCAGTGAATTAGGGACAGGGAAGGCTCTGGAGCAGTTCTTC. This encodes CASSELGTGKALEQFF.

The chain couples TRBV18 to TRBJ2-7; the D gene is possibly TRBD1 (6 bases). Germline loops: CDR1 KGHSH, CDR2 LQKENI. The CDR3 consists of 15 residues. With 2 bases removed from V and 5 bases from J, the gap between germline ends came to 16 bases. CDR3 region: CASSPVRQEIDEQYF. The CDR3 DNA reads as TGTGCCAGCTCACCAGTTCGACAGGAAATCGACGAGCAGTACTTC.

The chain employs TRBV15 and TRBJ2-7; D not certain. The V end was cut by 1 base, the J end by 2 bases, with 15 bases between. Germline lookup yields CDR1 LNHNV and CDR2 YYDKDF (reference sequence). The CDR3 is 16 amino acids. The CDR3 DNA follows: TGTGCCACCAGCAGAGGAGGTCGAGCCTTCACCTACGAGCAGTACTTC. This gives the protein CATSRGGRAFTYEQYF.

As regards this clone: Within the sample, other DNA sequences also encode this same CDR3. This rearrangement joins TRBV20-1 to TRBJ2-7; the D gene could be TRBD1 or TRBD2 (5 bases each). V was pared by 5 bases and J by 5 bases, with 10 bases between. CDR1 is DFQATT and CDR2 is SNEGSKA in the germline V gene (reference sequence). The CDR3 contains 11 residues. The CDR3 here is CSAGGRNEQYF. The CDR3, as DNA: TGCAGTGCTGGGGGACGTAACGAGCAGTACTTC.